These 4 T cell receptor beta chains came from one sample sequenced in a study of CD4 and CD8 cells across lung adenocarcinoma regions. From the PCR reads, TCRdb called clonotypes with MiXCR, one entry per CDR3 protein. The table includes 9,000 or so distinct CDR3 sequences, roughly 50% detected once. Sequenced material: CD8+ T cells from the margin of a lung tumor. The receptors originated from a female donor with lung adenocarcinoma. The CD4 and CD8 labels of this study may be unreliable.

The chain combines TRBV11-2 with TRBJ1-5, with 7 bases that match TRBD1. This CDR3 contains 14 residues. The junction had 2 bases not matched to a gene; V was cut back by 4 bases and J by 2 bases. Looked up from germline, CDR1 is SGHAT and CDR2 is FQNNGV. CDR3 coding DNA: TGTGCCAGCAGCTCCACAGGGGGCAATCAGCCCCAGCATTTT. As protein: CASSSTGGNQPQHF.

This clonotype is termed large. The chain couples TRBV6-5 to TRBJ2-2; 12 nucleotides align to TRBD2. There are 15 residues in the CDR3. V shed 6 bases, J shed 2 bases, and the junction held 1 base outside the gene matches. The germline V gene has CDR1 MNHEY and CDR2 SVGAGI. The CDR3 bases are TGTGCCAGCAGCGGACTAGCGGGAAACACCGGGGAGCTGTTTTTT. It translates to CASSGLAGNTGELFF.

In DNA form, the CDR3 reads TGTGCCAGCAGTGAACTAGGAATCGACTACAATGAGCAGTTCTTC. Encoded protein: CASSELGIDYNEQFF. The chain has TRBV25-1 and TRBJ2-1; no definite D call. Trimming removed 2 bases at V and 3 bases at J, with 11 bases between. This CDR3 has 15 residues. The V gene's germline CDR1 is MGHDK and CDR2 SYGVNS.

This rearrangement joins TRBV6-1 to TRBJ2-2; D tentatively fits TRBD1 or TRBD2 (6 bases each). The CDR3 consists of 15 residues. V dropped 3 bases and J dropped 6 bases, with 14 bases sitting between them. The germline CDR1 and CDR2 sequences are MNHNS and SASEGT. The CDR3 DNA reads TGTGCCAGCAGTGACTGGCCAGGGGAGGCCGGGGAGCTGTTTTTT. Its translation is CASSDWPGEAGELFF.